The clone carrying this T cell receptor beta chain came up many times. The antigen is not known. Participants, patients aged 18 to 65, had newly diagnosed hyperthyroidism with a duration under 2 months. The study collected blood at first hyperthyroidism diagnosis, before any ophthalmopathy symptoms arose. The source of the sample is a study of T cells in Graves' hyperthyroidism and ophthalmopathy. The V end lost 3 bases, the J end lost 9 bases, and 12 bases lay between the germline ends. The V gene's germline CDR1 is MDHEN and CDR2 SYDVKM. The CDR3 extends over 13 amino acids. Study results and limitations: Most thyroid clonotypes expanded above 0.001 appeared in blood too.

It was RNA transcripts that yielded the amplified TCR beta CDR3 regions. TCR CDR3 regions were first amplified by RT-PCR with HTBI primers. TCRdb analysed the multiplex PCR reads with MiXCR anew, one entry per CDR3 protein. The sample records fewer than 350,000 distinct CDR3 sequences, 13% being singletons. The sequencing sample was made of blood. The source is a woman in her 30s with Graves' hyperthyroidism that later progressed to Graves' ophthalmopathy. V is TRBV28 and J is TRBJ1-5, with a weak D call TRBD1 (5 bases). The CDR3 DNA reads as TGTGCCAGCAGTTTTGGGGGAGATGGGCCCCAGCATTTT. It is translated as CASSFGGDGPQHF.